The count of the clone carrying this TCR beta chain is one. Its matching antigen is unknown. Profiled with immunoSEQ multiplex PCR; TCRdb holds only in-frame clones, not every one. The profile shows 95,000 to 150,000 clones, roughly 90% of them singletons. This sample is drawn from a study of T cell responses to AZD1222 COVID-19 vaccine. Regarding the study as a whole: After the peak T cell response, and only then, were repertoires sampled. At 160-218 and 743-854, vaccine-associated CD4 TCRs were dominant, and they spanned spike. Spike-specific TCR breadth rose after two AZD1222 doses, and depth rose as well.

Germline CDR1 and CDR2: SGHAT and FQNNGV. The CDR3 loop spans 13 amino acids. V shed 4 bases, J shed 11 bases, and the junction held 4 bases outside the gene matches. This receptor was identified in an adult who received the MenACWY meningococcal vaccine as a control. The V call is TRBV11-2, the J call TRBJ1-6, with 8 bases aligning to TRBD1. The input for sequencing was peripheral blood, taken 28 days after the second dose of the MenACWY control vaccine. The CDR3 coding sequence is TGTGCCAGCAGCTGGACAGGGCTGACACCCCTCCACTTT. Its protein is CASSWTGLTPLHF. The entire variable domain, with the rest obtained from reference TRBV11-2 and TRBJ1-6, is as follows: EAGVAQSPRYKIIEKRQSVAFWCNPISGHATLYWYQQILGQGPKLLIQFQNNGVVDDSQLPKDRFSAERLKGVDSTLKIQPAKLEDSAVYLCASSWTGLTPLHFGNGTRLTVT.